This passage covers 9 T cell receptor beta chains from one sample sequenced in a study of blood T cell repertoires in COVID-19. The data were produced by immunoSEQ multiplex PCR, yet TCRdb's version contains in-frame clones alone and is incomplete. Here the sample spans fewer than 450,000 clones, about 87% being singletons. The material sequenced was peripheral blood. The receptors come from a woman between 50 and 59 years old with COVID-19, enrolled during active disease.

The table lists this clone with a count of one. In DNA form, the CDR3 reads TGCAGCGTTGAGGGGCAGGGTAGGACAGATACGCAGTATTTT. Its translation is CSVEGQGRTDTQYF. The rearrangement joins TRBV29-1 to TRBJ2-3, with D perhaps matching TRBD1 (5 bases). With 3 bases removed from V and 3 bases from J, the gap between germline ends came to 13 bases. Germline V CDR1 and CDR2: SQVTM, ANQGSEA. This CDR3 comprises 14 residues.

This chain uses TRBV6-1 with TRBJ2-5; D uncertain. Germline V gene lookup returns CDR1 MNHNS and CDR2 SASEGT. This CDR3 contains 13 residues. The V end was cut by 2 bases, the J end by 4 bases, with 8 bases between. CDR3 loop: CASSELARETQYF. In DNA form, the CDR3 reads TGTGCCAGCAGTGAATTGGCCCGAGAGACCCAGTACTTC.

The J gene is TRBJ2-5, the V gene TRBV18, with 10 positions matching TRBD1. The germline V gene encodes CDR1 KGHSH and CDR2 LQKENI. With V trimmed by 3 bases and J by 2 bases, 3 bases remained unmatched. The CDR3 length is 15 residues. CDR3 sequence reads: CASSPRTGGQETQYF. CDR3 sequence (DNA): TGTGCCAGCTCACCTCGGACAGGGGGTCAAGAGACCCAGTACTTC.

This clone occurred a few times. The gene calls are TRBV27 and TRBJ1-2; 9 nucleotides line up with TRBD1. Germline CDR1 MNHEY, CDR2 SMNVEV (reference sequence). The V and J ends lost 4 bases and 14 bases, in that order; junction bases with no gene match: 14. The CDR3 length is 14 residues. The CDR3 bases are TGTGCCAGCAGTTACCTAGGACAGGGGACCCCCCATACCTTC. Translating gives CASSYLGQGTPHTF.

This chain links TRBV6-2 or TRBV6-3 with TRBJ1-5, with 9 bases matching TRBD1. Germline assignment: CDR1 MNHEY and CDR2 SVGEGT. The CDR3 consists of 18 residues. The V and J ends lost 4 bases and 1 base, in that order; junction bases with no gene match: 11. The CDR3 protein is CASSSTGTGIGSNQPQHF. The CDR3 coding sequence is TGTGCCAGCAGTTCCACCGGGACAGGGATAGGGAGCAATCAGCCCCAGCATTTT.

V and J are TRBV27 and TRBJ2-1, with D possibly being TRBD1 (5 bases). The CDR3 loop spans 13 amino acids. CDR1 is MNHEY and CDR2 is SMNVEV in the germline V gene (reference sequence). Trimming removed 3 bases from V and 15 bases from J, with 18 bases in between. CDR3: CASSFIIGQGPFF. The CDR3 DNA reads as TGTGCCAGCAGTTTTATCATTGGGCAGGGCCCGTTCTTC.

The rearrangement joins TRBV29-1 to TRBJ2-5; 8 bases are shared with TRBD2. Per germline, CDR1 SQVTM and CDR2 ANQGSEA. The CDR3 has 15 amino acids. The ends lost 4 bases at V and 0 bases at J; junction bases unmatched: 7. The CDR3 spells CSVVGSGTYQETQYF. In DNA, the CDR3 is TGCAGCGTTGTCGGTAGCGGGACCTACCAAGAGACCCAGTACTTC.

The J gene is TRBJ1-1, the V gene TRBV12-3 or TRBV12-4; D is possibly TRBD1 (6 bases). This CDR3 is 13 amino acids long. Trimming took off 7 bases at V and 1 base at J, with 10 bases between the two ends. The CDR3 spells CASTRTANTEAFF. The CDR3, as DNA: TGTGCCAGCACCCGGACAGCGAACACTGAAGCTTTCTTT.

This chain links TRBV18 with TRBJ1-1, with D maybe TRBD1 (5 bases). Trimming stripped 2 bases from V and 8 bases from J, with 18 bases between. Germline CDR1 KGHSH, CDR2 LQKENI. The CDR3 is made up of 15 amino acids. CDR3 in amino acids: CASSPSLSGGAEAFF. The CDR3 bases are TGTGCCAGCTCACCAAGTTTGTCAGGAGGGGCGGAAGCTTTCTTT.